The sequence of this T cell receptor beta chain was determined in a study of CD8+CD57+ T cells in acquired aplastic anemia. This clonotype showed up many times. The TCR beta profiling, which covered VDJ combination and CDR3 sequence, was carried out using genomic DNA as the template. TCRdb reprocessed the reads with MiXCR, giving one entry per CDR3 protein. The data contain about 170,000 distinct CDR3 sequences, under 55% of them singletons. Patients included in sequencing had previously demonstrated CD8+CD57+ cell expansion by flow cytometry. Germline V lookup: CDR1 SGHDT, CDR2 YYEEEE. CDR3 size: 14 residues. V was trimmed by 0 bases and J by 3 bases, leaving 8 bases between them.

This chain uses TRBV5-6 with TRBJ2-3; no definite D call. This TCR came from a human donor with aplastic anemia. Sequenced input: sorted CD4+, CD8+, or CD8+CD57+ T cells (not recorded which) from PBMCs. The CDR3 nucleotides are TGTGCCAGCAGCTTGGACTTGAGGACAGATACGCAGTATTTT. This translates into CASSLDLRTDTQYF.